This T cell receptor (beta chain) stems from a study of tumor-infiltrating lymphocytes in primary liver carcinoma. Researchers generated TCR beta cDNA from approximately 500 ng of total RNA, relying on a constant-region primer. What produced the TCR beta libraries was three nested multiplex PCR rounds using slightly modified ARM-PCR. Rounds one and two of PCR, each of around 11 cycles, were primed with TRBV1-TRBV30 forward primers and a C-beta reverse primer. Via MiXCR, TCRdb re-called the multiplex PCR reads, giving one row per CDR3 protein. Of about 84,000 distinct CDR3 sequences in the sample, over 60% are singletons; the top ten hold roughly 19%. The study co-extracted DNA and RNA from 20-30 mg of unsorted bulk tissue. The CDR3 totals 16 residues. Per germline, CDR1 ENHRY and CDR2 SYGVKD. Regarding this clonotype: A read error may produce the germline difference seen at one junction end.

The rearrangement links TRBV10-3 to TRBJ1-1; possible D gene TRBD1, 5 bases. Input material: liver tumor tissue from sampling region 1. Indicated subset: tumor region T1, superior pole. The TCR originated in a man in his forties with primary liver carcinoma and hepatitis B virus infection. DNA for the CDR3: TGTGCCATTTTACTCTCACGTGGTTTGGTGGACACTGAAGCTTCCTTT. This encodes CAILLSRGLVDTEASF.